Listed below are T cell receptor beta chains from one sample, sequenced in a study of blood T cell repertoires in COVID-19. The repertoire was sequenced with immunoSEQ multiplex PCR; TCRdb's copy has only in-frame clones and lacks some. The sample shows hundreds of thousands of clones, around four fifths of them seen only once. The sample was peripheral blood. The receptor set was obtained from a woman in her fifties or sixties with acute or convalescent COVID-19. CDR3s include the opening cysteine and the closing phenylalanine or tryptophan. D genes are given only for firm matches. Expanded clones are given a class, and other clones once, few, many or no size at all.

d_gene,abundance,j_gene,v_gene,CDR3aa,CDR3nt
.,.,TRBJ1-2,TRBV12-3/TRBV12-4,CASRSPRNYGYTF,TGTGCCAGCAGGAGCCCCCGTAACTATGGCTACACCTTC
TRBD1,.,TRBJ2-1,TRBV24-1,CATSDSYRGHEQFF,TGTGCCACCAGTGATTCCTACAGGGGACATGAGCAGTTCTTC
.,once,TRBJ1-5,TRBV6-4,CASSDSEGQPQHF,TGTGCCAGCAGTGACTCGGAGGGTCAGCCCCAGCATTTT
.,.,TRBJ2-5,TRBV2,CASSDRGWQVETQYF,TGTGCCAGCAGTGATCGGGGGTGGCAGGTAGAGACCCAGTACTTC
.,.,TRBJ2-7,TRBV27,CASSLSYGGRSLDEQYF,TGTGCCAGCAGTTTATCTTACGGCGGTCGCTCCCTAGACGAGCAGTACTTC
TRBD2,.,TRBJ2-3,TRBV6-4,CASSDSGLGSTDTQYF,TGTGCCAGCAGTGACTCGGGACTAGGGAGCACAGATACGCAGTATTTT
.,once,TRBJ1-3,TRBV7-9,CASSFLGQIGNTIYF,TGTGCCAGCAGCTTTTTAGGACAGATTGGAAACACCATATATTTT
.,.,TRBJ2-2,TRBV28,CASSLLLGAVEGELFF,TGTGCCAGCAGTTTATTGCTGGGGGCCGTCGAGGGGGAGCTGTTTTTT
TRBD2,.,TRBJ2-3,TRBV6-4,CASSLKGLATDTQYF,TGTGCCAGCAGCTTAAAGGGACTAGCGACAGATACGCAGTATTTT
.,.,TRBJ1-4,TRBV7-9,CASSSPPSVGATNEKLFF,TGTGCCAGCAGCTCCCCCCCCTCCGTGGGCGCAACTAATGAAAAACTGTTTTTT